What follows describes a single T cell receptor (beta chain). The antigen is not known. This sample was taken from a study of CD4 T cells in relation to SARS-CoV-2 and coronaviruses. Background on the study: After roughly 11 days of antigen culture, PBMC TCR beta CDR3s were sequenced. The restricting HLA molecule for shared crossreactive spike epitopes was mapped. General study findings and limits: Around 62% of donors had memory CD4+ clonotypes crossrecognizing SARS-CoV-2 and common cold coronavirus spike.

The CDR3 has 11 residues. Germline V gene lookup returns CDR1 LNHDA and CDR2 SQIVND (reference sequence). Deletions cut 4 bases from V and 16 bases from J, with 11 bases between. CD4+ T cells from unexposed donors were obtained before the COVID-19 pandemic (2011-2018). After approximately ten days of culture, CD4+ T cells were isolated. Each well had a few million PBMCs in approximately 5% human AB serum with IL-2. Clones were read by immunoSEQ multiplex PCR, and TCRdb kept only the in-frame ones, dropping some. This sample has approximately 27,000 clones, with 75% found just once. The sequence was collected from a human donor in good health. Sequenced material: CD4+ T cells from PBMCs, cultured in vitro. The rearrangement links TRBV19 to TRBJ1-6; D not resolved. CDR3 residues: CASSSPAALHF. CDR3 DNA sequence: TGTGCCAGTAGTAGCCCCGCGGCTCTCCACTTT.